The clone carrying this T cell receptor beta chain was seen many times. The unsorted libraries originated from 2 million PBMCs that had been stored at -80 C. From 15-18 subjects, each sequencing run yielded over 160 million TCR-beta sequences. TCRdb processed the 5' RACE reads anew with MiXCR; each CDR3 protein has one entry. The table lists some 34,000 distinct CDR3 sequences, more than 1.3% of them singletons, with nearly 9.5% in the top ten. This entry comes from a study of neurological immune-mediated disorders. The TCR was taken from a woman in her thirties with multiple sclerosis. The sample comprised PBMCs.

The CDR3 loop is CASSLETGLWTDTQYF. CDR3 sequence (DNA): TGCGCCAGCAGCTTGGAGACAGGGCTATGGACAGATACGCAGTATTTT. This chain links TRBV5-1 with TRBJ2-3, with 7 bases identical to TRBD1. CDR3 length: 16 residues. Per germline, CDR1 SGHRS and CDR2 YFSETQ. The ends lost 0 bases at V and 3 bases at J; junction bases unmatched: 7.